The next 19 T cell receptor beta chains were all read from a single sample in a study of glioma-infiltrating T cells. TCR alpha and beta CDR3 regions were amplified from RNA using iRepertoire nested multiplex PCR. MiXCR, applied by TCRdb to the multiplex PCR reads, yields one record per CDR3 protein. This sample yields about 130,000 distinct CDR3 sequences, of which around 23% are seen a single time; 27% belongs to the top ten. Sequenced material: glioma tissue, nonneoplastic brain tissue, or PBMCs (not recorded which). The receptor set was obtained from a human donor with low-grade glioma or glioblastoma, undergoing nonglioma brain surgery, or in good health (not recorded which).

V and J are TRBV20-1 and TRBJ2-3; no clear D. Germline V gives CDR1 DFQATT, CDR2 SNEGSKA (reference sequence). This CDR3 is 13 amino acids long. Trimming shortened V by 4 bases and J by 5 bases, and 13 bases separated the two germline ends. CDR3 sequence (DNA): TGCAGTGCTACCCCCATAGCCGGAGATACGCAGTATTTT. This gives the protein CSATPIAGDTQYF.

The chain couples TRBV20-1 to TRBJ2-2, with D possibly TRBD1 on 7 matching bases. The germline V gene has CDR1 DFQATT and CDR2 SNEGSKA (reference sequence). V lost 6 bases to trimming and J lost 9 bases, with 26 bases between them. The CDR3 contains 16 residues. In nucleotides, the CDR3 is TGCAGTGCCCCGAGATTCGACAGGGCGGGGACCTGGGAGCTGTTTTTT. As protein: CSAPRFDRAGTWELFF.

Remarks on this clonotype: This may come from a read error, since a much larger clone is one base off. The CDR3 nucleotides read TGCAGTGCCAGTCCCCCCCAGGGATGGGATACGCAGTATTTT. Translated, it gives CSASPPQGWDTQYF. The V call is TRBV20-1, the J call TRBJ2-3, with D possibly TRBD1 on 5 matching bases. The germline CDR1 and CDR2 sequences are DFQATT and SNEGSKA (reference sequence). V was cut by 6 bases and J by 6 bases, with 19 bases left in between. This CDR3 comprises 14 residues.

The chain uses TRBV19 and TRBJ2-5; TRBD1 matches at 9 bases. The length of the CDR3 is 15 residues. Germline CDR1 reads LNHDA; CDR2 reads SQIVND (reference sequence). The V gene end was trimmed by 7 bases and the J gene end by 5 bases; junction bases not matched to a gene: 11. CDR3 in amino acids: CASNLRTGAVETQYF. CDR3 coding DNA: TGTGCCAGTAATCTGAGGACAGGGGCTGTGGAGACCCAGTACTTC.

As for this clonotype: The conserved phenylalanine or tryptophan normally closing the CDR3 is absent here, so this likely arose from a read error. The rearrangement links TRBV20-1 to TRBJ2-1; 10 bases match TRBD2. The length of the CDR3 is 13 residues. Germline V gene lookup returns CDR1 DFQATT and CDR2 SNEGSKA (reference sequence). V lost 7 bases to trimming and J lost 4 bases; unmatched junction nucleotides: 4. The CDR3 loop is CSVSGGTYNEQFL. CDR3 bases: TGCAGTGTTAGCGGGGGGACTTACAATGAGCAGTTCCTC.

A few counts support this clonotype. This chain connects TRBV3-1 to TRBJ2-3; no definite D call. This CDR3 comprises 13 residues. Trimming removed 3 bases from V and 4 bases from J, with 8 bases in between. Germline assignment: CDR1 LGHDT and CDR2 YNNKEL (reference sequence). This chain's CDR3 is CASSQKTPDTQYF. Here the CDR3 DNA reads TGTGCCAGCAGCCAGAAGACACCAGATACGCAGTATTTT.

The rearrangement joins TRBV6-1 to TRBJ2-7, with D maybe TRBD1 (7 bases). V was clipped by 3 bases and J by 3 bases, with 12 bases between them. The V gene's germline CDR1 is MNHNS and CDR2 SASEGT. This CDR3 has 14 amino acids. The CDR3 DNA sequence: TGTGCCAGCAGTGAGGGCAGGGGGGACTACGAGCAGTACGTC. It yields the protein CASSEGRGDYEQYV.

In its sample, this clonotype was seen many times. The genes are TRBV28 and TRBJ2-1; 8 bases line up with TRBD1. The CDR3 has 16 amino acids. The trim removed 4 bases at V and 4 bases at J, leaving 9 bases unmatched. Per germline, CDR1 MDHEN and CDR2 SYDVKM. The CDR3 DNA reads TGTGCCAGCAGTTCCGGGACAGGACATCAATACAATGAGCAGTTCTTC. It specifies CASSSGTGHQYNEQFF.

This clonotype was recorded many times. The chain has TRBV6-4 and TRBJ2-1; tentatively, D is TRBD1 (6 bases). Germline V lookup: CDR1 MRHNA, CDR2 SNTAGT. This CDR3 is built from 12 residues. V was clipped by 3 bases and J by 9 bases, with 9 bases between them. The CDR3 spells CASSEGAREQFF. In DNA form, the CDR3 reads TGTGCCAGCAGTGAGGGGGCGCGTGAGCAGTTCTTC.

A note on this clonotype: An end of the junction does not agree with germline; a read error may underlie this. The gene calls are TRBV7-2 and TRBJ1-1; D is uncertain. The CDR3 spans 13 residues. Germline loops: CDR1 SGHTA, CDR2 FQGNSA. In nucleotides, the CDR3 is TGTGCCAGCAGCCATAGGGAAGGCACTGAAGCTTCCTTT. Protein product: CASSHREGTEASF.

This clonotype was recorded a few times. The V and J genes are TRBV11-3 and TRBJ2-1, with D uncertain. Trimming stripped 2 bases from V and 8 bases from J, with 10 bases between. The germline gives CDR1 SGHNT, CDR2 YENEEA. The CDR3 spans 13 residues. The chain's CDR3 is CASSLSRLDEQFF. The CDR3 bases are TGTGCCAGCAGCTTAAGCAGGTTGGATGAGCAGTTCTTC.

This clonotype was observed a handful of times. The CDR3 nucleotides are TGTGCCAGCAGTTTAGGGCGGGGCGGTGGCTACACCTTC. It is translated as CASSLGRGGGYTF. V is TRBV27 and J is TRBJ1-2, with TRBD1 as a possible D gene (5 bases). Germline CDR1 is MNHEY and CDR2 is SMNVEV (reference sequence). This CDR3 is 13 amino acids long. Trimming cost V 2 bases and J 7 bases, with 11 bases left between them.

About this clonotype: This may come from a read error, since a much larger clone is one base off. The chain uses TRBV6-5 and TRBJ2-5; D is possibly TRBD2 (6 bases). The germline V gene encodes CDR1 MNHEY and CDR2 SVGAGI. The CDR3 runs to 13 residues. V dropped 7 bases and J dropped 0 bases, with 9 bases sitting between them. The CDR3 protein is CASTGDYQETQYF. The CDR3 DNA reads TGTGCCAGCACCGGGGACTACCAAGAGACCCAGTACTTC.

The CDR3 region is CASSSAGGGGYEQYV. For the CDR3, the DNA is TGTGCCAGCAGCTCCGCTGGGGGGGGGGGCTACGAGCAGTACGTC. This chain joins TRBV7-2 and TRBJ2-7; 7 bases fit TRBD2. The CDR3 length is 15 residues. Germline lookup yields CDR1 SGHTA and CDR2 FQGNSA. The V gene end was trimmed by 4 bases and the J gene end by 3 bases; junction bases not matched to a gene: 9.

This clonotype was detected only a few times. This chain links TRBV11-2 with TRBJ1-1; a possible D gene is TRBD1 (6 bases). The V end lost 6 bases, the J end lost 6 bases, and 14 bases lay between the germline ends. This CDR3 comprises 13 residues. Germline V gene lookup returns CDR1 SGHAT and CDR2 FQNNGV. CDR3: CASSHLTGSEAFF. The CDR3 bases are TGTGCCAGCAGTCATCTGACAGGTTCTGAAGCTTTCTTT.

The gene calls are TRBV6-5 and TRBJ1-1, with 7 bases aligning to TRBD1. The germline V gene has CDR1 MNHEY and CDR2 SVGAGI. This CDR3 region has 16 residues. V shed 2 bases, J shed 4 bases, and the junction held 10 bases outside the gene matches. CDR3 protein: CASSYGAGGKGTEAFF. The CDR3 DNA sequence: TGTGCCAGCAGTTACGGTGCAGGGGGGAAGGGCACTGAAGCTTTCTTT.

This clonotype turned up a few times. The V and J genes are TRBV19 and TRBJ2-3, with 15 bases lining up with TRBD2. Germline V CDR1 and CDR2: LNHDA, SQIVND (reference sequence). The CDR3 is 18 amino acids. The junction had 8 bases not matched to a gene; V was cut back by 2 bases and J by 5 bases. CDR3 loop: CASSISWGLAGGGDTQYF. The CDR3 bases are TGTGCCAGTAGTATATCATGGGGACTAGCGGGAGGAGGAGATACGCAGTATTTT.

This clonotype has ten or more counts. The chain carries TRBV6-1 and TRBJ1-4; maybe TRBD1 (6 bases). The CDR3 extends over 13 amino acids. Germline V gene lookup returns CDR1 MNHNS and CDR2 SASEGT. The ends were cut back, 6 bases at V and 8 bases at J, with 13 bases in the middle. The CDR3 sequence is CASSDRLGEKLFF. The CDR3 DNA is TGTGCCAGCAGCGACAGGCTGGGAGAAAAACTGTTTTTT.

The chain combines TRBV7-6 with TRBJ1-4, with TRBD1 matching 9 bases. The CDR3 contains 15 residues. In germline, CDR1 is SGHVS, CDR2 FNYEAQ. V lost 1 base and J lost 7; bases outside the gene matches: 4. The CDR3 reads CASSLGGQGSEKLFF. The CDR3 DNA follows: TGTGCCAGCAGCTTAGGCGGACAGGGGTCTGAAAAACTGTTTTTT.